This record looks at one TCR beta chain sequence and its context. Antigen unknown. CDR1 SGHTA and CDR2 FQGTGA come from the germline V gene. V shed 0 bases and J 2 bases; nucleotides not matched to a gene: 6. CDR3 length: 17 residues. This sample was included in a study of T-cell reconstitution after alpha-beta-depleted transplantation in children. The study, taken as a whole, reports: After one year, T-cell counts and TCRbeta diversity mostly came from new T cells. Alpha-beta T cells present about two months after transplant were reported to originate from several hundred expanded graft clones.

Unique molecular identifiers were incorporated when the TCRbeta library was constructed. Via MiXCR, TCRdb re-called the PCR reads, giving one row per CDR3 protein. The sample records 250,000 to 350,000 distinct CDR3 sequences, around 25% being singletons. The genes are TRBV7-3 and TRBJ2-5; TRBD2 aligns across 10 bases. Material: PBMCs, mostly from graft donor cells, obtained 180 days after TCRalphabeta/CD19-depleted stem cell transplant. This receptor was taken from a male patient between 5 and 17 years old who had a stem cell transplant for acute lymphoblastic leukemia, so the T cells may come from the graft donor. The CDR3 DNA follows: TGTGCCAGCAGCTTAACCCCGGGACTAGCGATTCAAGAGACCCAGTACTTC. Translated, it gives CASSLTPGLAIQETQYF.